These 32 T cell receptor beta chains were all obtained from the same sample, sequenced in a study of graft-versus-host responses after intestinal transplantation (dated by TCRdb to about 2021). The protocol used for the library was the immunoSEQ multiplex PCR assay. TCRdb took this table from immuneACCESS and kept in-frame rearrangements with V and J called. Such tables lack part of the clones; where checked against another copy, unresolved V genes explain under half of the gap, and the rest is unexplained. For this sample there are roughly 100,000 clones; approximately 90% appear just once. About 0.07% of the sample lies in the top ten. Antigens of these TCRs are unknown. Reading the label with the study, this specimen's time point is: cells obtained before transplantation from donor or recipient. The material sequenced was unstimulated CD8+ T cells sorted from spleen or lymph node cells, taken before transplant. Every receptor here comes from a human donor who was the organ donor for an intestinal transplant.

The rearrangement uses TRBV7-9 and TRBJ2-7; tentatively, D is TRBD2 (7 bases). Between the trimmed V and J ends, which lost 4 bases and 4 bases, there was a span of 23 bases. This CDR3 is built from 17 residues. The germline CDR1 and CDR2 sequences are SEHNR and FQNEAQ (reference sequence). CDR3 loop: CASSSSKGGVSNYEQYF. The DNA of the CDR3 is TGTGCCAGCAGCTCGTCAAAGGGGGGGGTATCCAATTACGAGCAGTACTTC.

The CDR3 nucleotides are TGCGCCAGCAGCCTGACAGGGAACACTGAAGCTTTCTTT. Translated: CASSLTGNTEAFF. J is TRBJ1-1 and V is TRBV4-1, with a possible D match to TRBD1 (6 bases). Between the trimmed V and J ends, which lost 4 bases and 1 base, there was a span of 7 bases. From germline, CDR1 is MGHRA and CDR2 YSYEKL. CDR3 length equals 13 residues.

V is TRBV6-1 and J is TRBJ1-2; D remains ambiguous. This CDR3 has 18 residues. With 0 bases removed from V and 8 bases from J, the gap between germline ends came to 25 bases. Germline V CDR1 and CDR2: MNHNS, SASEGT. The CDR3 reads CASSEALVEIGETGGYTF. The CDR3 coding sequence is TGTGCCAGCAGTGAAGCGCTTGTCGAGATCGGAGAAACCGGGGGCTACACCTTC.

The chain links TRBV14 to TRBJ2-3; the D gene is possibly TRBD2 (5 bases). The V end was cut by 4 bases, the J end by 2 bases, with 16 bases between. This CDR3 spans 16 amino acids. From germline, CDR1 is SGHDN and CDR2 FVKESK. The CDR3 DNA is TGTGCCAGCAGCCTAATTAGCGAAATTTACACAGATACGCAGTATTTT. This codes for CASSLISEIYTDTQYF. The whole variable domain, filled in from reference TRBV14 and TRBJ2-3, reads EAGVTQFPSHSVIEKGQTVTLRCDPISGHDNLYWYRRVMGKEIKFLLHFVKESKQDESGMPNNRFLAERTGGTYSTLKVQPAELEDSGVYFCASSLISEIYTDTQYFGPGTRLTVL.

This clone was found once. The chain couples TRBV28 to TRBJ1-5; D might be TRBD1 (6 bases). The CDR3 runs 13 residues. CDR1 and CDR2 from the germline V gene are MDHEN and SYDVKM. In nucleotides, the CDR3 is TGTTCACACACCTTAGGGGGTAATCAGCCCCAGCATTTT. As protein: CSHTLGGNQPQHF.

This chain connects TRBV27 to TRBJ2-5; a possible D gene is TRBD2 (5 bases). Germline V lookup: CDR1 MNHEY, CDR2 SMNVEV (reference sequence). This CDR3 contains 16 residues. V lost 5 bases and J lost 2, with 18 bases in between. The CDR3 DNA follows: TGTGCCAGCAGTCCAGATGGAGGTGACCTACAAGAGACCCAGTACTTC. Protein sequence: CASSPDGGDLQETQYF.

The chain joins TRBV11-2 to TRBJ2-2, with a tentative D call TRBD2 (5 bases). Trimming left V 4 bases short and J 1 base short, with 10 bases between. Germline CDR1 SGHAT, CDR2 FQNNGV. The CDR3 is made up of 15 amino acids. CDR3 region: CASSSSRENTGELFF. The CDR3 region has the DNA TGTGCCAGCAGCTCTAGCCGGGAGAACACCGGGGAGCTGTTTTTT.

This clone was seen once. V is TRBV6-5 and J is TRBJ2-6; D unresolved. The germline V and J ends were trimmed by 6 bases and 4 bases, with 10 bases remaining between them. The CDR3 runs 14 residues. The germline V gene has CDR1 MNHEY and CDR2 SVGAGI. The CDR3 reads CASSPLLGANVLTF. The CDR3 DNA reads TGTGCCAGCAGCCCCCTTTTGGGGGCCAACGTCCTGACTTTC.

V and J are TRBV19 and TRBJ2-7; possibly TRBD2 for D (6 bases). V lost 1 base and J lost 2, with 21 bases in between. The CDR3 has 18 amino acids. The germline CDR1 and CDR2 sequences are LNHDA and SQIVND (reference sequence). The CDR3 bases are TGTGCCAGTAGTATAGTCGGTACAGTAACGGGACTGACCTACGAGCAGTACTTC. Translated, it gives CASSIVGTVTGLTYEQYF.

V and J are TRBV28 and TRBJ2-7; D is possibly TRBD1 (6 bases). The germline V gene encodes CDR1 MDHEN and CDR2 SYDVKM. V was cut by 3 bases and J by 2 bases, with 17 bases left in between. CDR3 length: 16 amino acids. The CDR3 here is CASSFSRGWSTYEQYF. CDR3 sequence (DNA): TGTGCCAGCAGTTTTTCCAGGGGTTGGTCGACCTACGAGCAGTACTTC.

The V gene is TRBV7-2, the J gene TRBJ2-3; no clear D gene. In germline, CDR1 is SGHTA, CDR2 FQGNSA. This CDR3 comprises 16 residues. V was clipped by 4 bases and J by 5 bases, with 19 bases between them. CDR3 sequence reads: CASSSDYRGPRDTQYF. The DNA of the CDR3 is TGTGCCAGCAGCTCCGATTATCGCGGCCCGAGAGATACGCAGTATTTT.

The chain carries TRBV19 and TRBJ1-1, with a weak D call TRBD1 (5 bases). The CDR3 loop spans 12 amino acids. V dropped 2 bases and J dropped 7 bases, with 8 bases sitting between them. Germline CDR1 reads LNHDA; CDR2 reads SQIVND (reference sequence). CDR3: CASSIQGHEAFF. CDR3 nucleotide sequence: TGTGCCAGTAGTATACAGGGCCATGAAGCTTTCTTT.

The V gene is TRBV25-1, the J gene TRBJ2-7, with D uncertain. The germline CDR1 and CDR2 sequences are MGHDK and SYGVNS. The CDR3 runs 12 residues. V was pared by 5 bases and J by 4 bases, with 9 bases between. CDR3 residues: CASSKPDYEQYF. CDR3 nucleotides: TGTGCCAGCAGTAAACCAGATTACGAGCAGTACTTC.

This clone was picked up one time. V is TRBV2 and J is TRBJ2-2; D is unresolved. Germline loops: CDR1 SNHLY, CDR2 FYNNEI. This CDR3 has 13 amino acids. Deletions cut 4 bases from V and 1 base from J, with 4 bases between. CDR3 bases: TGTGCCAGCAGTGGACAGAACACCGGGGAGCTGTTTTTT. Translation: CASSGQNTGELFF.

V usage is TRBV13 and J usage is TRBJ2-1; 9 bases map to TRBD2. V dropped 6 bases and J dropped 5; count of bases not matched to a gene: 5. The CDR3 totals 14 residues. The V gene's germline CDR1 is PRHDT and CDR2 FYEKMQ (reference sequence). The CDR3 sequence is CASRERGADNEQFF. CDR3 coding DNA: TGTGCCAGCAGGGAGCGGGGGGCCGACAATGAGCAGTTCTTC.

V and J are TRBV27 and TRBJ2-1; perhaps TRBD1 as D (5 bases). The V gene's germline CDR1 is MNHEY and CDR2 SMNVEV (reference sequence). The CDR3 has 17 amino acids. The V and J ends lost 0 bases and 5 bases respectively, with 17 bases between them. CDR3 nucleotide sequence: TGTGCCAGCAGTTTATCAGGAGCAGGGTGGTCCCACAATGAGCAGTTCTTC. Translation: CASSLSGAGWSHNEQFF.

J is TRBJ2-5 and V is TRBV27, with 9 bases fitting TRBD2. This CDR3 region has 15 residues. The V and J ends lost 8 bases and 3 bases, in that order; junction bases with no gene match: 10. Germline values: CDR1 MNHEY, CDR2 SMNVEV (reference sequence). CDR3 DNA: TGTGCCAGCTGGGCTAGCGGGATAAACGAAGAGACCCAGTACTTC. This sequence encodes CASWASGINEETQYF.

The chain has TRBV18 and TRBJ2-5, with D possibly being TRBD2 (5 bases). The V and J ends lost 3 bases and 5 bases respectively, with 16 bases between them. The CDR3 covers 15 residues. The germline gives CDR1 KGHSH, CDR2 LQKENI. This chain's CDR3 is CASSPARSGLETQYF. For the CDR3, the DNA is TGTGCCAGCTCACCGGCCCGGAGCGGTCTGGAGACCCAGTACTTC. The whole variable domain, remainder taken from reference TRBV18 and TRBJ2-5, is NAGVMQNPRHLVRRRGQEARLRCSPMKGHSHVYWYRQLPEEGLKFMVYLQKENIIDESGMPKERFSAEFPKEGPSILRIQQVVRGDSAAYFCASSPARSGLETQYFGPGTRLLVL.

The gene calls are TRBV7-9 and TRBJ2-3; D call uncertain. V shed 1 base and J shed 1 base, with 6 bases lying between them. The CDR3 has 14 amino acids. From germline, CDR1 is SEHNR and CDR2 FQNEAQ (reference sequence). The DNA of the CDR3 is TGTGCCAGCAGCTTAGATCCGGGCACAGATACGCAGTATTTT. Protein: CASSLDPGTDTQYF.

J is TRBJ2-4 and V is TRBV7-9; D may be TRBD2 (5 bases). The CDR3 runs 15 residues. The V and J ends lost 4 bases and 0 bases respectively, with 10 bases between them. Per germline, CDR1 SEHNR and CDR2 FQNEAQ (reference sequence). CDR3 sequence (DNA): TGTGCCAGCAGCTCCGGCGGACTAGCCAAAAACATTCAGTACTTC. Translated, it gives CASSSGGLAKNIQYF. The variable domain in full, completed from reference TRBV7-9 and TRBJ2-4, reads DTGVSQNPRHKITKRGQNVTFRCDPISEHNRLYWYRQTLGQGPEFLTYFQNEAQLEKSRLLSDRFSAERPKGSFSTLEIQRTEQGDSAMYLCASSSGGLAKNIQYFGAGTRLSVL.

This rearrangement joins TRBV28 to TRBJ1-2; D call uncertain. V was clipped by 4 bases and J by 10 bases, with 13 bases between them. The length of the CDR3 is 12 residues. Germline values: CDR1 MDHEN, CDR2 SYDVKM. The CDR3 is CASSSWLFDYTF. As DNA, the CDR3 is TGTGCCAGCAGTTCTTGGCTCTTTGACTACACCTTC.

The chain uses TRBV7-8 and TRBJ2-1; 7 positions match TRBD2. The CDR3 runs to 17 residues. Trimming at V came to 5 bases and at J to 4 bases, leaving 14 bases not matched to a gene. In germline, CDR1 is SGHVS, CDR2 FQNEAQ. Here the CDR3 DNA reads TGTGCCAGCAGCCGGAAACGCGGGAGCGGGGATTACAATGAGCAGTTCTTC. Translation: CASSRKRGSGDYNEQFF.

The rearrangement uses TRBV25-1 and TRBJ2-2, with 7 bases that match TRBD1. The trim removed 2 bases at V and 3 bases at J, leaving 3 bases unmatched. CDR3 length equals 15 residues. Germline V gives CDR1 MGHDK, CDR2 SYGVNS. DNA for the CDR3: TGTGCCAGCAGTGAACCCGACAGGGACACCGGGGAGCTGTTTTTT. This gives the protein CASSEPDRDTGELFF.

Only a few counts were recorded for this clone. The chain employs TRBV2 and TRBJ1-6, with TRBD1 matching 7 bases. Germline CDR1 is SNHLY and CDR2 is FYNNEI. V trimming: 9 bases; J trimming: 6 bases; junction bases outside the gene matches: 5. The CDR3 has 13 amino acids. The CDR3, as DNA: TGTGCCAGATCCAGGGGGATTAATTCACCCCTCCACTTT. Its translation: CARSRGINSPLHF.

The chain is built from TRBV7-8 and TRBJ2-3; a possible D gene is TRBD2 (6 bases). CDR3 size: 15 residues. V dropped 5 bases and J dropped 1 base, with 13 bases sitting between them. Germline lookup yields CDR1 SGHVS and CDR2 FQNEAQ. The CDR3 reads CASSPRDFGTDTQYF. The CDR3 DNA reads TGTGCCAGCAGCCCCCGGGACTTCGGCACAGATACGCAGTATTTT.

This clone has just one count. The rearrangement joins TRBV29-1 to TRBJ2-3; unclear D gene. V was clipped by 3 bases and J by 5 bases, with 6 bases between them. Germline assignment: CDR1 SQVTM and CDR2 ANQGSEA. The CDR3 is 11 amino acids. The DNA for the CDR3 is TGCAGCGTTGAGAGATTAGATACGCAGTATTTT. Protein product: CSVERLDTQYF.

V and J are TRBV5-1 and TRBJ1-1, with 7 positions matching TRBD1. CDR1 and CDR2 (germline): SGHRS, YFSETQ. The CDR3 has 17 residues. V was pared by 0 bases and J by 6 bases, with 14 bases of the junction left unmatched. CDR3 amino acids: CASSLAGGRGMTAEAFF. CDR3 in DNA: TGCGCCAGCAGCTTGGCTGGCGGCAGGGGGATGACGGCTGAAGCTTTCTTT.

The V and J genes are TRBV4-2 and TRBJ2-3, with TRBD2 as a possible D gene (7 bases). Looked up from germline, CDR1 is LGHNA and CDR2 is YNFKEQ. V shed 4 bases and J shed 0 bases, with 20 bases lying between them. CDR3 size: 18 residues. The CDR3 region is CASSPTGRGGVSTDTQYF. The CDR3 DNA sequence: TGTGCCAGCAGCCCAACAGGGAGGGGGGGGGTTAGCACAGATACGCAGTATTTT.

This chain connects TRBV5-1 to TRBJ1-1; TRBD1 aligns across 9 bases. The CDR3 sequence is 15 residues long. The junction had 1 base not matched to a gene; V was cut back by 1 base and J by 0 bases. CDR1 and CDR2 (germline): SGHRS, YFSETQ. The CDR3 sequence is CASSLWTGVNTEAFF. In DNA, the CDR3 is TGCGCCAGCAGCTTGTGGACAGGGGTGAACACTGAAGCTTTCTTT.

This chain joins TRBV11-3 and TRBJ2-1, with TRBD2 identical over 9 bases. Per the germline V gene, CDR1 is SGHNT and CDR2 is YENEEA. Germline trimming cut 4 bases from V and 7 bases from J; bases unmatched to any gene: 8. This CDR3 is 15 amino acids long. In DNA form, the CDR3 reads TGTGCCAGCAGCTCGGGGACTAGCTTTGAAAATGAGCAGTTCTTC. This gives the protein CASSSGTSFENEQFF. The full variable domain, rest sourced from reference TRBV11-3 and TRBJ2-1, is EAGVVQSPRYKIIEKKQPVAFWCNPISGHNTLYWYLQNLGQGPELLIRYENEEAVDDSQLPKDRFSAERLKGVDSTLKIQPAELGDSAVYLCASSSGTSFENEQFFGPGTRLTVL.

V and J are TRBV27 and TRBJ2-1; the D gene is possibly TRBD2 (6 bases). Germline values: CDR1 MNHEY, CDR2 SMNVEV (reference sequence). The V end lost 5 bases, the J end lost 0 bases, and 11 bases lay between the germline ends. The CDR3 is 15 residues long. The CDR3 loop reads CASSPLAHSYNEQFF. In nucleotides, the CDR3 is TGTGCCAGCAGTCCACTAGCACACTCCTACAATGAGCAGTTCTTC.

The chain has TRBV28 and TRBJ2-2; TRBD1 agrees at 7 bases. After removal of 5 bases from V and 7 bases from J, the junction contained 13 bases not matched to a gene. Germline V CDR1 and CDR2: MDHEN, SYDVKM. The CDR3 runs 16 residues. CDR3 nucleotides: TGTGCCAGCAGTCTCCCGACAGGGTCGGTCGGCGGGGAGCTGTTTTTT. Amino acid sequence: CASSLPTGSVGGELFF.